What follows describes a single TCR beta chain. Its specificity is not known. The sample comes from a study of CD8+ T cells in alopecia areata. Study in general: The drug, oral tofacitinib, was given to treated patients at 5 to 10 mg twice daily. Study findings and constraints: The study also sequences resident alphabeta T cells of normal skin in scalp samples. Mouse data revealed clearer TCR sharing than patient data did, a gap possibly tied to HLA.

Investigators isolated RNA and reverse transcribed it into cDNA to act as the sequencing template. Profiling relied on immunoSEQ multiplex PCR, and the TCRdb table lists in-frame clones only, not all of them. The data contain roughly 150,000 clones, 40% to 60% of them singletons. CDR1 and CDR2 from the germline V gene are SGHDT and YYEEEE. The CDR3 runs to 12 residues. V shed 4 bases and J shed 5 bases, with 7 bases lying between them. The study team obtained lesional scalp punch biopsies and peripheral blood from alopecia areata patients. The chain recombines TRBV5-6 with TRBJ1-3, with unresolved D. The sequence was obtained from a human donor with alopecia areata. This specimen was CD8+ T cells sorted from blood, taken at week 0. The CDR3 DNA follows: TGTGCCAGCAGCGGGCGCAGAAACACCATATATTTT. This codes for CASSGRRNTIYF.